What follows are 19 T cell receptor beta chains derived from one specimen sequenced in a study of blood T cell repertoires in COVID-19. The method was immunoSEQ multiplex PCR; TCRdb's version includes in-frame clones alone and lacks a portion of them. The table includes about 190,000 clones, more than 85% detected once. Specimen: PBMCs or T cells enriched from blood (not recorded which). The receptor source for this set is a woman aged 40 to 55 in a cohort exposed to, infected with or recovered from COVID-19 (not recorded which).

This chain joins TRBV9 and TRBJ2-3; D uncertain. There are 15 residues in the CDR3. Trimming cost V 3 bases and J 1 base, with 12 bases left between them. Per the germline V gene, CDR1 is SGDLS and CDR2 is YYNGEE. The CDR3 region has the DNA TGTGCCAGCAGCGCCCAGGAAACTCGCACAGATACGCAGTATTTT. It encodes CASSAQETRTDTQYF.

The chain joins TRBV5-6 to TRBJ1-1; D gene uncertain. The V and J ends lost 0 bases and 6 bases respectively, with 6 bases between them. Germline V gives CDR1 SGHDT, CDR2 YYEEEE. This CDR3 comprises 12 residues. The DNA of the CDR3 is TGTGCCAGCAGCTTGGTGCGGGCTGAAGCTTTCTTT. Amino acid sequence: CASSLVRAEAFF.

The chain carries TRBV19 and TRBJ2-1; TRBD2 aligns across 11 bases. The junction had 15 bases not matched to a gene; V was cut back by 9 bases and J by 5 bases. Germline V gene lookup returns CDR1 LNHDA and CDR2 SQIVND (reference sequence). The CDR3 is made up of 17 amino acids. The CDR3 loop reads CASRDPPGLADHNEQFF. The CDR3, as DNA: TGTGCCAGCCGAGATCCTCCGGGACTAGCGGACCACAATGAGCAGTTCTTC.

The chain is built from TRBV29-1 and TRBJ1-3, with TRBD1 matching over 7 bases. The germline CDR1 and CDR2 sequences are SQVTM and ANQGSEA. J lost 8 bases, V lost 0 bases, and 7 bases had no gene match. This CDR3 comprises 14 residues. CDR3 nucleotides: TGCAGCGTTGAAGATCTGGGCAGGGGGGACACCATATATTTT. Translated: CSVEDLGRGDTIYF. The whole variable domain, filled in from reference TRBV29-1 and TRBJ1-3, reads SAVISQKPSRDICQRGTSLTIQCQVDSQVTMMFWYRQQPGQSLTLIATANQGSEATYESGFVIDKFPISRPNLTFSTLTVSNMSPEDSSIYLCSVEDLGRGDTIYFGEGSWLTVV.

The chain uses TRBV2 and TRBJ1-1; possibly TRBD1 for D (6 bases). CDR1 is SNHLY and CDR2 is FYNNEI in the germline V gene. CDR3 size: 16 residues. Trimming cost V 2 bases and J 2 bases, with 15 bases left between them. DNA for the CDR3: TGTGCCAGCAGTGAAAAGACAGGTTGGACTAACACTGAAGCTTTCTTT. Its translation is CASSEKTGWTNTEAFF.

The chain joins TRBV4-1 to TRBJ2-7, with 8 bases that match TRBD1. V shed 1 base and J 2 bases; nucleotides not matched to a gene: 4. This CDR3 is 15 amino acids long. Germline V gene data show CDR1 as MGHRA and CDR2 as YSYEKL. DNA for the CDR3: TGCGCCAGCAGCCAAGGACAGGGGACCCCCTACGAGCAGTACTTC. Translated, it gives CASSQGQGTPYEQYF.

This clone has just a few counts. V is TRBV7-8 and J is TRBJ2-2; D is unclear. Looked up from germline, CDR1 is SGHVS and CDR2 is FQNEAQ. The CDR3 has 15 residues. The ends were cut back, 0 bases at V and 3 bases at J, with 8 bases in the middle. In DNA form, the CDR3 reads TGTGCCAGCAGCTTAGCGGGCAGCTACACCGGGGAGCTGTTTTTT. This encodes CASSLAGSYTGELFF. The variable domain in full, completed from reference TRBV7-8 and TRBJ2-2, reads GAGVSQSPRYKVAKRGQDVALRCDPISGHVSLFWYQQALGQGPEFLTYFQNEAQLDKSGLPSDRFFAERPEGSVSTLKIQRTQQEDSAVYLCASSLAGSYTGELFFGEGSRLTVL.

This chain connects TRBV9 to TRBJ2-5; the D gene is possibly TRBD2 (5 bases). There are 15 residues in the CDR3. Per germline, CDR1 SGDLS and CDR2 YYNGEE. Trimming took off 0 bases at V and 5 bases at J, with 14 bases between the two ends. The CDR3: CASSVAGGSGETQYF. In DNA form, the CDR3 reads TGTGCCAGCAGCGTAGCTGGCGGTTCGGGGGAGACCCAGTACTTC. Complete variable domain (other parts from reference TRBV9 and TRBJ2-5): DSGVTQTPKHLITATGQRVTLRCSPRSGDLSVYWYQQSLDQGLQFLIQYYNGEERAKGNILERFSAQQFPDLHSELNLSSLELGDSALYFCASSVAGGSGETQYFGPGTRLLVL.

The V gene is TRBV13, the J gene TRBJ1-4; the D gene is possibly TRBD1 (5 bases). The CDR3 is 16 amino acids. CDR1 PRHDT and CDR2 FYEKMQ come from the germline V gene (reference sequence). V lost 1 base and J 0 bases, leaving 9 bases between the germline ends. This CDR3 is CASSLVRGSTNEKLFF. CDR3 DNA sequence: TGTGCCAGCAGCTTAGTTAGGGGCTCAACTAATGAAAAACTGTTTTTT.

CDR3: CASSWQWGTSGDTQYF. The CDR3 DNA reads as TGCGCCAGCAGCTGGCAGTGGGGGACTAGCGGGGATACGCAGTATTTT. The genes are TRBV5-1 and TRBJ2-3, with TRBD2 matching 12 bases. Trimming removed 3 bases from V and 6 bases from J; junction bases left unmatched: 8. The CDR3 has 16 amino acids. Per germline, CDR1 SGHRS and CDR2 YFSETQ.

J is TRBJ2-1 and V is TRBV29-1; TRBD1 might be the D (6 bases). The CDR3 covers 11 residues. V was pared by 7 bases and J by 9 bases, with 13 bases between. Germline-derived CDR1 and CDR2 are SQVTM and ANQGSEA. The CDR3 bases are TGCAGCGCACTGTCAGGGGTTGAGCAGTTCTTC. Its protein product is CSALSGVEQFF.

The chain is built from TRBV6-2 or TRBV6-3 and TRBJ2-1; 9 bases fit TRBD1. Per germline, CDR1 MNHEY and CDR2 SVGEGT. V was clipped by 5 bases and J by 0 bases; unmatched bases: 11. This CDR3 comprises 18 residues. The CDR3 DNA sequence: TGTGCCAGCAGTCAAACGAACAGGGGGCTTTTCTCCTACAATGAGCAGTTCTTC. Its protein is CASSQTNRGLFSYNEQFF.

This clone was recorded a few times. The chain is built from TRBV10-2 and TRBJ1-1, with a tentative D call TRBD1 (5 bases). The ends were cut back, 4 bases at V and 9 bases at J, with 12 bases in the middle. This CDR3 contains 12 residues. In germline, CDR1 is WSHSY, CDR2 SAAADI. The CDR3 loop is CASSGNAGQAFF. CDR3 in DNA: TGCGCCAGCAGTGGTAATGCAGGGCAAGCTTTCTTT.

The rearrangement links TRBV5-1 to TRBJ1-6; 11 nucleotides match TRBD1. J gave up 8 bases and V 5 bases, and 3 bases lay outside the gene matches. The germline gives CDR1 SGHRS, CDR2 YFSETQ. There are 14 residues in the CDR3. The CDR3 bases are TGCGCCAGCAGTAAGGGACAGGGGGATTCACCCCTCCACTTT. It translates to CASSKGQGDSPLHF. The full variable domain, rest sourced from reference TRBV5-1 and TRBJ1-6, is KAGVTQTPRYLIKTRGQQVTLSCSPISGHRSVSWYQQTPGQGLQFLFEYFSETQRNKGNFPGRFSGRQFSNSRSEMNVSTLELGDSALYLCASSKGQGDSPLHFGNGTRLTVT.

This chain joins TRBV19 and TRBJ1-5; D unclear. The CDR3 is made up of 14 amino acids. V lost 3 bases to trimming and J lost 0 bases, with 6 bases between them. The germline CDR1 and CDR2 sequences are LNHDA and SQIVND (reference sequence). CDR3 in DNA: TGTGCCAGTAGTATTTATATTAGCAATCAGCCCCAGCATTTT. Its protein product is CASSIYISNQPQHF.

The chain employs TRBV4-1 and TRBJ2-7, with 14 bases that match TRBD2. The CDR3 contains 15 residues. Per germline, CDR1 MGHRA and CDR2 YSYEKL. V dropped 3 bases and J dropped 3; count of bases not matched to a gene: 1. The CDR3 DNA is TGCGCCAGCAGCCACGGACTAGCGGGAGGCTACGAGCAGTACTTC. Its translation: CASSHGLAGGYEQYF.

V is TRBV21-1 and J is TRBJ2-6; TRBD2, the table's D call, lacks a check against the DNA. TRBV21-1 is given as a pseudogene. CDR3 length: 18 amino acids. CDR3 sequence reads: CASSKPGLGPSGANVLTF. DNA for the CDR3: TGTGCCAGCAGCAAACCGGGACTGGGACCCTCTGGGGCCAACGTCCTGACTTTC.

This chain uses TRBV10-3 with TRBJ2-3, with D tentatively TRBD2 (5 bases). The ends were cut back, 0 bases at V and 4 bases at J, with 11 bases in the middle. CDR1 and CDR2 from the germline V gene are ENHRY and SYGVKD. This CDR3 comprises 15 residues. For the CDR3, the DNA is TGTGCCATCAGTGAGTCGGTCGCGGGTCCAGATACGCAGTATTTT. This codes for CAISESVAGPDTQYF.

V gene TRBV5-1 combines with J gene TRBJ2-4; possible D gene TRBD2, 5 bases. CDR1 is SGHRS and CDR2 is YFSETQ in the germline V gene. The CDR3 spans 16 residues. V was shortened by 5 bases and J by 3 bases, with 18 bases between the two germline ends. CDR3 DNA: TGCGCCAGCAGTTCCCTCGGGGTCGTGGACAAAAACATTCAGTACTTC. Its translation is CASSSLGVVDKNIQYF.